Sequencing of this TCR beta chain was carried out in a study of shared clonotypes between healthy human individuals. Notes on the study in general: How much donors shared clonotypes was expected to be affected by sequencing depth.

A note on this clone: Its antigen remains unknown.

Cells designated naive CD8 were CD45RO-negative and were positively selected for CCR7, with terminally differentiated effector memory CD45RA+ cells excluded. Donors were healthy HIV-negative adults without recent acute infections or vaccinations. For every subset, genomic DNA was evenly distributed across several immunoSEQ plates. The repertoire was sequenced with immunoSEQ multiplex PCR; TCRdb's copy has only in-frame clones and lacks some. This sample has about 800,000 clones; 96% occur once, and the top ten carry roughly 0.23%. The CDR3 is made up of 13 amino acids. V lost 5 bases, J lost 6 bases, and 6 bases stayed unmatched. In germline, CDR1 is SEHNR, CDR2 FQNEAQ (reference sequence).

This sequence was found in a man aged 25-45 years in good health. The chain carries TRBV7-9 and TRBJ2-7, with 8 bases aligning to TRBD1. The sample consisted of naive CD8+ T cells sorted from blood. The CDR3: CASSPPDRVEQYF. The CDR3 coding sequence is TGTGCCAGCAGCCCGCCGGACAGGGTCGAGCAGTACTTC.